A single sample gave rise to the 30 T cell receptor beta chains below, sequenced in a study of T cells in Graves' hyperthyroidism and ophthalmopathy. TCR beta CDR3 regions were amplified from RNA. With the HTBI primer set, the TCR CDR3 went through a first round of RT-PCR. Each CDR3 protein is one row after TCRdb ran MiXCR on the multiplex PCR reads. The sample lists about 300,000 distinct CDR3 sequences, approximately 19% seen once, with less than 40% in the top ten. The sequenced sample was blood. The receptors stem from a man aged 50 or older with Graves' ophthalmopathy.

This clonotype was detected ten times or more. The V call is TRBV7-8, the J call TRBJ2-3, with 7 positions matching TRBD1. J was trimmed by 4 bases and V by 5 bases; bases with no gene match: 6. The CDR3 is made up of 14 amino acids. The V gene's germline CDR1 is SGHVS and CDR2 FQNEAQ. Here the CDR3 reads CASSQDRSADTQYF. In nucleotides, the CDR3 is TGTGCCAGCAGCCAGGACAGGTCCGCAGATACGCAGTATTTT.

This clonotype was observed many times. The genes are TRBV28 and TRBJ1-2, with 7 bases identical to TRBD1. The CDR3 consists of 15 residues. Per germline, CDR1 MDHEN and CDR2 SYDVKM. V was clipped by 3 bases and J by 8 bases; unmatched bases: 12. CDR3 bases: TGTGCCAGCAGTTTCCCGGGACAGTCGCTTCGAGGCTACACCTTC. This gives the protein CASSFPGQSLRGYTF.

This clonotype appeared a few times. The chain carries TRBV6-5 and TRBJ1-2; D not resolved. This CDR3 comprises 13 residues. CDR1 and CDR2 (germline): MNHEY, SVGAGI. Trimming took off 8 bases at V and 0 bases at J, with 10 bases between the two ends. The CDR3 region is CASWAATNYGYTF. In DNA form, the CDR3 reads TGTGCCAGCTGGGCCGCAACTAACTATGGCTACACCTTC.

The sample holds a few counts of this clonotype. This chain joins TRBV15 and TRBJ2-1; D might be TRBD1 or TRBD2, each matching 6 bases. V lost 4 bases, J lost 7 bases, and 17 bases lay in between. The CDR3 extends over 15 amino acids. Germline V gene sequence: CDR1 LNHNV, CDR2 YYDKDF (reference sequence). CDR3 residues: CATSNIWGAENEQFF. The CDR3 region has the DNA TGTGCCACCAGCAACATTTGGGGGGCGGAAAATGAGCAGTTCTTC.

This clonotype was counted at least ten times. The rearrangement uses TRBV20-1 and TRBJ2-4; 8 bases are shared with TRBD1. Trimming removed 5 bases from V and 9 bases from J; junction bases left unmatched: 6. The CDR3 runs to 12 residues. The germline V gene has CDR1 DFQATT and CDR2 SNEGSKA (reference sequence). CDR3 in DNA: TGCAGTGCTCTGGACAGGGCGGTCATTCAGTACTTC. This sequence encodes CSALDRAVIQYF.

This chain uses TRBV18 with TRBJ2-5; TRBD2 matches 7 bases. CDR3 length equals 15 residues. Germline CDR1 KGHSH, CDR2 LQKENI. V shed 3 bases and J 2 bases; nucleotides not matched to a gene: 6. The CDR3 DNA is TGTGCCAGCTCACCGGCCGGGACTACGCAAGAGACCCAGTACTTC. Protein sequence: CASSPAGTTQETQYF.

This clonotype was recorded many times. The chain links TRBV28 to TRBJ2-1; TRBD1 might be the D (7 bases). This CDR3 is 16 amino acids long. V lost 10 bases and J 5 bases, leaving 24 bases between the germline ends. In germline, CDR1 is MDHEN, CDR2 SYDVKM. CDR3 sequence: CATSPPGGLGNNEQFF. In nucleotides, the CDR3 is TGTGCCACGAGTCCCCCAGGGGGGTTGGGGAACAATGAGCAGTTCTTC.

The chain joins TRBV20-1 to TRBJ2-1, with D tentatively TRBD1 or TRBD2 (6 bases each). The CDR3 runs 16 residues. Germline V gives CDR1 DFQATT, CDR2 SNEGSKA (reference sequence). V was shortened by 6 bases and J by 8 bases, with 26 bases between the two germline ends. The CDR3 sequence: CSAQDPGAYGRDEQFF. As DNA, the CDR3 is TGCAGTGCCCAAGACCCGGGGGCCTACGGCAGGGATGAGCAGTTCTTC.

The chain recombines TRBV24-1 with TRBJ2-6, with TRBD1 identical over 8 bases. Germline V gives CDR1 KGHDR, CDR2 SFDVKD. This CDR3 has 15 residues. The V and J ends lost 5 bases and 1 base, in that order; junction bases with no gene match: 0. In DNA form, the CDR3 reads TGTGCCACCAGTGGGACAGGGTCTGGGGCCAACGTCCTGACTTTC. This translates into CATSGTGSGANVLTF.

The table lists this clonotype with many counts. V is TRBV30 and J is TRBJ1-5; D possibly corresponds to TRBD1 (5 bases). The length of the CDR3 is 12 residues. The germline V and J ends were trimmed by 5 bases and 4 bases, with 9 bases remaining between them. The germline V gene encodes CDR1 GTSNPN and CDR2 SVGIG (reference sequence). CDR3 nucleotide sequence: TGTGCCTGGGGGGACGGGAATCAGCCCCAGCATTTT. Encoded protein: CAWGDGNQPQHF.

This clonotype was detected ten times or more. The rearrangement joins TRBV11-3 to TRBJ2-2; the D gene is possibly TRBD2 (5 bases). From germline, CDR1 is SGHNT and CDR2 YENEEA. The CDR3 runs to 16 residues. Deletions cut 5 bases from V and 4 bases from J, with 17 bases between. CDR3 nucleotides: TGTGCCAGCAGCCCCCGTGGGCAGGCGGGCACCGGGGAGCTGTTTTTT. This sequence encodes CASSPRGQAGTGELFF.

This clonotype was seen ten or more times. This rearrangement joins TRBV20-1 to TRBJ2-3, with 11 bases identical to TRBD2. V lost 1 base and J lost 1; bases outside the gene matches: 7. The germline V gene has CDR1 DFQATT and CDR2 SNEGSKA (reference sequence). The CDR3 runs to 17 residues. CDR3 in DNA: TGCAGTGCTAGAGTTCGTCTAGCGGGAGGCCGCACAGATACGCAGTATTTT. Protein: CSARVRLAGGRTDTQYF.

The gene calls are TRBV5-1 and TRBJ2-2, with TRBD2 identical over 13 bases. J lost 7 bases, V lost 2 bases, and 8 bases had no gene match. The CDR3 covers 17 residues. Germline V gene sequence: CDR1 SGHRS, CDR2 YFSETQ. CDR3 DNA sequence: TGCGCCAGCAGCTTCGGAACTAGCGGGAGGGCCGACGGGGAGCTGTTTTTT. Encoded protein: CASSFGTSGRADGELFF.

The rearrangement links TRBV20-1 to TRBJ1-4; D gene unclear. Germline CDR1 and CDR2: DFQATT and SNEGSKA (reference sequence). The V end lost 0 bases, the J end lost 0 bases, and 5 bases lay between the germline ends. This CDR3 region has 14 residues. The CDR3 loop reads CSARDDTTNEKLFF. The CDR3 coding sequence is TGCAGTGCTAGAGATGATACAACTAATGAAAAACTGTTTTTT.

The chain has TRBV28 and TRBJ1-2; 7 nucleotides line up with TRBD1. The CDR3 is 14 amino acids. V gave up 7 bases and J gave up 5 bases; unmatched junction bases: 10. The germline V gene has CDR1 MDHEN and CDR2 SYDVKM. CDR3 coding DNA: TGTGCCAGCATCCCGGGACAGTCTTATTATGGCTACACCTTC. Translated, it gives CASIPGQSYYGYTF.

CDR3 sequence: CSVPSRPTDTQYF. CDR3 in DNA: TGCAGCGTCCCCAGCAGGCCCACAGATACGCAGTATTTT. This rearrangement joins TRBV29-1 to TRBJ2-3; D gene unclear. The CDR3 totals 13 residues. CDR1 is SQVTM, CDR2 ANQGSEA, per germline. Trimming left V 6 bases short and J 2 bases short, with 12 bases between.

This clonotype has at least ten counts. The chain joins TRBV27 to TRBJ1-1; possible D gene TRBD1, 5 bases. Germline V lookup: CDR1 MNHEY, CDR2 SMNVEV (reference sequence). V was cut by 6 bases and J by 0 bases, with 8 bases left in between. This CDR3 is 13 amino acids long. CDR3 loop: CASRRQMNTEAFF. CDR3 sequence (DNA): TGTGCCAGCAGGAGACAGATGAACACTGAAGCTTTCTTT.

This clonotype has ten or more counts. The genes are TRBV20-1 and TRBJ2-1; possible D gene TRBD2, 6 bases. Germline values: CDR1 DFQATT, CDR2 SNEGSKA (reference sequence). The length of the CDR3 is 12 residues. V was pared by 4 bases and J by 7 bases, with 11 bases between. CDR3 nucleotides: TGCAGTGCTATAACGGAGGGAAATGAGCAGTTCTTC. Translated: CSAITEGNEQFF.

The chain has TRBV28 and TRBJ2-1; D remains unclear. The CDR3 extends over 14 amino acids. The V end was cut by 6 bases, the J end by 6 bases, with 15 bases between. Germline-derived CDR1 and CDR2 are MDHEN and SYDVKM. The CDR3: CASSPSRPSNEQFF. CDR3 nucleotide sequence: TGTGCCAGCAGCCCAAGCCGCCCATCCAATGAGCAGTTCTTC.

The CDR3 sequence is CASSRESVWDTQYF. CDR3 coding DNA: TGTGCCAGCAGCCGGGAGTCCGTTTGGGATACGCAGTATTTT. J is TRBJ2-3 and V is TRBV12-3 or TRBV12-4; the D gene is possibly TRBD2 (6 bases). The CDR3 has 14 residues. The V end lost 6 bases, the J end lost 6 bases, and 16 bases lay between the germline ends.

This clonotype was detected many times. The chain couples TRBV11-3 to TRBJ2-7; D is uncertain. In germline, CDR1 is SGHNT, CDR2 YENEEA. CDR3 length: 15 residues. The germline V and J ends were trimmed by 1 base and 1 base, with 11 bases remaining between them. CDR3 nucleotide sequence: TGTGCCAGCAGCTTAGGCGGCCTGGGGTCCTACGAGCAGTACTTC. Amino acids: CASSLGGLGSYEQYF.

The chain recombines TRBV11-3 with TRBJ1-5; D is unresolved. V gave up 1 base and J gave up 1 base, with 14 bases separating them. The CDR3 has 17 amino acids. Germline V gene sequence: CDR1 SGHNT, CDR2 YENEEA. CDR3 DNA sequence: TGTGCCAGCAGCTTAGTCGGCAACGGGCGAAGCAATCAGCCCCAGCATTTT. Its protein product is CASSLVGNGRSNQPQHF.

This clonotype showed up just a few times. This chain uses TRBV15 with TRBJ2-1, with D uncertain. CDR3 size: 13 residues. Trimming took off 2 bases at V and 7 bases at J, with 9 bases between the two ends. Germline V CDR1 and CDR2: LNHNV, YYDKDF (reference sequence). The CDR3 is CATSRNERNEQFF. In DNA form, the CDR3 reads TGTGCCACCAGCAGAAACGAGAGAAATGAGCAGTTCTTC.

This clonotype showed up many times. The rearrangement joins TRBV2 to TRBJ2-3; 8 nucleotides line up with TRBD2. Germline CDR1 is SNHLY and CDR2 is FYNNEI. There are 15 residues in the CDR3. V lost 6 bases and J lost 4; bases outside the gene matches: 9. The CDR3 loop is CASRPGLGIADTQYF. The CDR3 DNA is TGTGCCAGCAGGCCGGGACTAGGTATTGCAGATACGCAGTATTTT.

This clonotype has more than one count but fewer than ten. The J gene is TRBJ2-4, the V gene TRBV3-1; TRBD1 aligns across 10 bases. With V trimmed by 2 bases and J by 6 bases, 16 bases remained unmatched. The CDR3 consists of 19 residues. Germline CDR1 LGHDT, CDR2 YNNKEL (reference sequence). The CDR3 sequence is CASSQMGLSSGQGLNIQYF. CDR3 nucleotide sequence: TGTGCCAGCAGCCAAATGGGCCTCTCTTCGGGACAGGGGTTAAACATTCAGTACTTC.

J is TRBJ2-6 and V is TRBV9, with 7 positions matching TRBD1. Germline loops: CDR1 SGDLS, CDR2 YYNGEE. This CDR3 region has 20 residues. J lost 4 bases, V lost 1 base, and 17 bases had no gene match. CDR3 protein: CASSVRVKNRGAEGANVLTF. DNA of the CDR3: TGTGCCAGCAGCGTAAGAGTGAAGAACAGGGGAGCGGAGGGGGCCAACGTCCTGACTTTC. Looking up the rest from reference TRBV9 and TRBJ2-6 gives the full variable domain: DSGVTQTPKHLITATGQRVTLRCSPRSGDLSVYWYQQSLDQGLQFLIQYYNGEERAKGNILERFSAQQFPDLHSELNLSSLELGDSALYFCASSVRVKNRGAEGANVLTFGAGSRLTVL.

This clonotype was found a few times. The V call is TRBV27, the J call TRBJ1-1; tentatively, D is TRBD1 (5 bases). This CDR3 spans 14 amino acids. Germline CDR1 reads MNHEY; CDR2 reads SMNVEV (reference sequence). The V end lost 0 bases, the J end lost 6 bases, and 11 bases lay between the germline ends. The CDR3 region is CASSLSYRGAEAFF. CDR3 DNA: TGTGCCAGCAGTTTATCGTATAGAGGGGCTGAAGCTTTCTTT.

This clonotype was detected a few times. This CDR3 is CASRLLLADYNEQFF. The CDR3 bases are TGTGCCAGCAGACTCCTTCTAGCGGACTACAATGAGCAGTTCTTC. This chain connects TRBV6-1 to TRBJ2-1, with 7 nucleotides matching TRBD2. The CDR3 spans 15 residues. V was clipped by 6 bases and J by 3 bases; unmatched bases: 8. Germline V gene data show CDR1 as MNHNS and CDR2 as SASEGT.

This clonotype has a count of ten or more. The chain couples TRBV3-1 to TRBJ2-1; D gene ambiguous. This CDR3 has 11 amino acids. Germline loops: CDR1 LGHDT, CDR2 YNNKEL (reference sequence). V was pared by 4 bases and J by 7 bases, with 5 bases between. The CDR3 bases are TGTGCCAGCAGCCTAATTAATGAGCAGTTCTTC. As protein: CASSLINEQFF.

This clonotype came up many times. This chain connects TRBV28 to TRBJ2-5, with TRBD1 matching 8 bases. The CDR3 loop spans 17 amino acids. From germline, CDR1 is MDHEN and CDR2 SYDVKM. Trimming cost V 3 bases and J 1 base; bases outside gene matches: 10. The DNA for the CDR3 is TGTGCCAGCAGTTTCTCACGCCGGGACAGGACCCAAGAGACCCAGTACTTC. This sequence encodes CASSFSRRDRTQETQYF. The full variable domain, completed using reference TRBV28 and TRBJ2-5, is DVKVTQSSRYLVKRTGEKVFLECVQDMDHENMFWYRQDPGLGLRLIYFSYDVKMKEKGDIPEGYSVSREKKERFSLILESASTNQTSMYLCASSFSRRDRTQETQYFGPGTRLLVL.